This is a list of T cell receptor beta chains from one sample in a study of cytotoxic CD8 clonotypes in ibrutinib-treated CLL. Measured with immunoSEQ multiplex PCR; TCRdb has only the in-frame clones, and not every one. This repertoire shows approximately 97,000 clones, 70% to 80% found once; its top ten account for around 23%. The sequencing here drew on PBMCs, taken after 24 months of ibrutinib treatment. These receptors were obtained from a human donor with chronic lymphocytic leukemia. Both conserved end residues are part of each CDR3. A D gene is named only where the DNA matches it firmly. For some rows the clone size is stated as once, few or many, or as a class when expanded; others skip it.

d_gene,v_gene,abundance,j_gene,CDR3aa,CDR3nt
.,TRBV11-2,.,TRBJ2-5,CASSLNVRQETQYF,TGTGCCAGCAGCTTAAATGTCAGACAAGAGACCCAGTACTTC
TRBD1,TRBV27,.,TRBJ1-2,CASSLSIRTGGQGNYGYTF,TGTGCCAGCAGTTTATCGATAAGGACAGGGGGCCAGGGTAACTATGGCTACACCTTC
.,TRBV7-3,.,TRBJ2-2,CASSGPGELFF,TGTGCCAGCTCTGGGCCCGGGGAGCTGTTTTTT
.,TRBV29-1,few,TRBJ1-4,CSVRREEKLFF,TGCAGCGTTCGAAGGGAGGAAAAACTGTTTTTT
.,TRBV6-1,once,TRBJ1-2,CASRENYGYTF,TGTGCCAGCAGGGAAAACTATGGCTACACCTTC
.,TRBV4-1,.,TRBJ1-1,CASSNRGNTEAFF,TGCGCCAGCAGCAATAGGGGGAACACTGAAGCTTTCTTT
TRBD1,TRBV5-1,.,TRBJ2-7,CASSSLKQGSISYEQYF,TGCGCCAGCAGCTCACTAAAACAGGGGTCGATCTCCTACGAGCAGTACTTC
.,TRBV15,.,TRBJ2-7,CATSRTSSEQYF,TGTGCCACCAGCAGGACTAGTTCCGAGCAGTACTTC
.,TRBV7-2,.,TRBJ2-3,CASSLKGGPLDTQYF,TGTGCCAGCAGCCTTAAGGGGGGGCCATTAGATACGCAGTATTTT
TRBD2,TRBV6-5,.,TRBJ2-1,CASKASGRNEQFF,TGTGCCAGCAAGGCTAGCGGGAGGAATGAGCAGTTCTTC
.,TRBV7-9,few,TRBJ2-1,CASSSREFNEQFF,TGTGCCAGCAGCTCCCGGGAGTTCAATGAGCAGTTCTTC
.,TRBV28,.,TRBJ1-1,CASSLSYGGNEAFF,TGTGCCAGCAGTTTATCGTACGGAGGGAATGAAGCTTTCTTT
TRBD1,TRBV18,.,TRBJ1-3,CASSPRGRQGSGNTIYF,TGTGCCAGCTCACCCAGAGGAAGACAGGGATCCGGAAACACCATATATTTT
TRBD2,TRBV10-3,.,TRBJ2-6,CAISDGAGGQRRANVLTF,TGTGCCATCAGTGATGGAGCGGGAGGACAACGCCGGGCCAACGTCCTGACTTTC
.,TRBV19,.,TRBJ2-7,CARPSTVLSYEQYF,TGTGCCCGTCCGTCGACGGTCCTCTCCTACGAGCAGTACTTC
.,TRBV7-9,.,TRBJ1-6,CASSIYNSPLHF,TGTGCCAGCAGCATATATAATTCACCCCTCCACTTT
.,TRBV7-3,few,TRBJ1-1,CASSLRRTGNTEAFF,TGTGCCAGCAGCTTAAGGCGGACGGGGAACACTGAAGCTTTCTTT
.,TRBV5-8,once,TRBJ2-7,CASSKGAYEQYF,TGTGCCAGCAGCAAGGGGGCCTACGAGCAGTACTTC
TRBD2,TRBV9,.,TRBJ2-1,CASSPREGLNEQFF,TGTGCCAGCAGCCCTCGGGAGGGGCTCAATGAGCAGTTCTTC
.,TRBV18,once,TRBJ2-2,CASSPGPGTNTGELFF,TGTGCCAGCTCACCAGGCCCGGGGACGAACACCGGGGAGCTGTTTTTT